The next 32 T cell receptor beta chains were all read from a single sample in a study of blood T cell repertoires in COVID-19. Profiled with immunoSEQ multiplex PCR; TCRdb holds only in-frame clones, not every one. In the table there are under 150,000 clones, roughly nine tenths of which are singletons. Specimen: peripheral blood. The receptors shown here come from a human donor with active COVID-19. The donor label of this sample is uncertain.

This CDR3 reads CASRTIRGDHTGELFF. CDR3 nucleotides: TGTGCCAGCCGGACCATCAGGGGGGACCACACCGGGGAGCTGTTTTTT. The chain carries TRBV11-1 and TRBJ2-2, with D perhaps TRBD1 (7 bases). From germline, CDR1 is SGHAT and CDR2 FQDESV (reference sequence). The CDR3 has 16 amino acids. The V gene lost 8 bases and the J gene lost 3 bases, with 19 bases spanning the gap.

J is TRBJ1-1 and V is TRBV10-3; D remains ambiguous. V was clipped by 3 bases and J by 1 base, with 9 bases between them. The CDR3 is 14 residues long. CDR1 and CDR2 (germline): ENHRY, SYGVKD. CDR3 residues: CAISDWARNTEAFF. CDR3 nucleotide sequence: TGTGCCATCAGTGACTGGGCCCGGAACACTGAAGCTTTCTTT.

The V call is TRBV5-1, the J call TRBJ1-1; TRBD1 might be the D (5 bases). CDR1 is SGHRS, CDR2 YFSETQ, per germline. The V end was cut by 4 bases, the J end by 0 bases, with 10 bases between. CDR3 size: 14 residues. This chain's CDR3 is CASSPGVMNTEAFF. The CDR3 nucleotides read TGCGCCAGCAGCCCGGGGGTGATGAACACTGAAGCTTTCTTT.

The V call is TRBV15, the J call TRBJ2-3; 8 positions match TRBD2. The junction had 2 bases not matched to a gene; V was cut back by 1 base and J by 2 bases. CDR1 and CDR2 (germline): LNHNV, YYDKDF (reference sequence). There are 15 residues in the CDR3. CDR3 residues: CATSRGGGLTDTQYF. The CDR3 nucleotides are TGTGCCACCAGCAGAGGCGGGGGGCTCACAGATACGCAGTATTTT.

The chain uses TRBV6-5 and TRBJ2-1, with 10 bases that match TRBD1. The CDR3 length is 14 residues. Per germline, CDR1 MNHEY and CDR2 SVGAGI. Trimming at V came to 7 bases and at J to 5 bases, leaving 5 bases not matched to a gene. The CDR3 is CASKRQGADNEQFF. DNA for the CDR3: TGTGCCAGCAAGAGACAGGGGGCCGACAATGAGCAGTTCTTC.

In nucleotides, the CDR3 is TGTGCCAGCAGCCCGGGACAGGGGCGAAACAATGAGCAGTTCTTC. Protein sequence: CASSPGQGRNNEQFF. The chain employs TRBV11-3 and TRBJ2-1; 10 bases align to TRBD1. V lost 5 bases and J lost 5; bases outside the gene matches: 6. CDR1 is SGHNT and CDR2 is YENEEA in the germline V gene. The CDR3 is 15 amino acids.

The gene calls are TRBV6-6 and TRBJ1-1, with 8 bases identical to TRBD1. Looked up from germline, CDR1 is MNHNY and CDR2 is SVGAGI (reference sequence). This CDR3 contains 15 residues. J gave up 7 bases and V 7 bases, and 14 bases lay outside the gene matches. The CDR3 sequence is CASINRGQGSHEAFF. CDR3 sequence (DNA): TGTGCCAGCATCAACAGAGGACAGGGATCCCATGAAGCTTTCTTT.

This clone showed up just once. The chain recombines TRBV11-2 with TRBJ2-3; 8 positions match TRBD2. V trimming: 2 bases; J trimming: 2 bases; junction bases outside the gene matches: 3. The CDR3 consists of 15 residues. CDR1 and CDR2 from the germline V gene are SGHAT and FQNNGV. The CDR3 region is CASSLRGGHTDTQYF. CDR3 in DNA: TGTGCCAGCAGCTTACGCGGGGGGCACACAGATACGCAGTATTTT. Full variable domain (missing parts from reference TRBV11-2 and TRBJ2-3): EAGVAQSPRYKIIEKRQSVAFWCNPISGHATLYWYQQILGQGPKLLIQFQNNGVVDDSQLPKDRFSAERLKGVDSTLKIQPAKLEDSAVYLCASSLRGGHTDTQYFGPGTRLTVL.

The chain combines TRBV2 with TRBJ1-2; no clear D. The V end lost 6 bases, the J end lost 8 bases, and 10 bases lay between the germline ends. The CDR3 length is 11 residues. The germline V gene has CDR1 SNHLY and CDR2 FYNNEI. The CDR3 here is CASSVSGGYTF. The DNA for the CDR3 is TGTGCCAGCAGCGTCTCTGGCGGCTACACCTTC.

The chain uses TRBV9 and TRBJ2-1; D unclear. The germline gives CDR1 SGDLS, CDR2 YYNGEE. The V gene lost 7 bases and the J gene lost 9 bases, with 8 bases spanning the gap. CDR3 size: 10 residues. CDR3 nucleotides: TGTGCCAGCTTTGAGGTTGAGCAGTTCTTC. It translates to CASFEVEQFF. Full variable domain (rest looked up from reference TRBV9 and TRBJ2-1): DSGVTQTPKHLITATGQRVTLRCSPRSGDLSVYWYQQSLDQGLQFLIQYYNGEERAKGNILERFSAQQFPDLHSELNLSSLELGDSALYFCASFEVEQFFGPGTRLTVL.

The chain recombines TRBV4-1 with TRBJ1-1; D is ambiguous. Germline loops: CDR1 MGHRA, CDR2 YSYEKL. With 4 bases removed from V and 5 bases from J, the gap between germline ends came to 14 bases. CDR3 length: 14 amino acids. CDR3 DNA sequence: TGCGCCAGCAGCCGGAGGAGGATGGGGACTGAAGCTTTCTTT. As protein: CASSRRRMGTEAFF.

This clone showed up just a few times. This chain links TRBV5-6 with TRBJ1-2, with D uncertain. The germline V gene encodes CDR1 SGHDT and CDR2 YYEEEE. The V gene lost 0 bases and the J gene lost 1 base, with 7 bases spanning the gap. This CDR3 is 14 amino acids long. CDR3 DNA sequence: TGTGCCAGCAGCTTGGTTGGCGGTAACTATGGCTACACCTTC. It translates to CASSLVGGNYGYTF.

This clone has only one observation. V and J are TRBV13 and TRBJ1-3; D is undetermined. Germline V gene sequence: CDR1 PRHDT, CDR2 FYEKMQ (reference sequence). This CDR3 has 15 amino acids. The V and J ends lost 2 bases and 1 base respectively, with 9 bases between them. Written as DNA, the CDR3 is TGTGCCAGCAGCTTATGGGTGAGGTCTGGAAACACCATATATTTT. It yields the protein CASSLWVRSGNTIYF.

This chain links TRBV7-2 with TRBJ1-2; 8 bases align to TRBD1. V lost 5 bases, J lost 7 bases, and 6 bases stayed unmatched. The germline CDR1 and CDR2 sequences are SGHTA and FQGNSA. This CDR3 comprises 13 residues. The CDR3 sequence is CASSPDRGSGYTF. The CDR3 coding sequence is TGTGCCAGCAGCCCCGACAGGGGAAGTGGCTACACCTTC.

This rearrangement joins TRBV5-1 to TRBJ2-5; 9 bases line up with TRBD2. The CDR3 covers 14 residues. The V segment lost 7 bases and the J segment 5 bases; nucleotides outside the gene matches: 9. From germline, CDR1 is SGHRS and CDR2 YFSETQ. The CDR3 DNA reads TGCGCCAGCTGGGTCGGGACTAGCTGGGAGACCCAGTACTTC. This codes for CASWVGTSWETQYF.

The CDR3 DNA is TGTGCCAGTCGACCGGGACAGGGGTCAAGGAACACTGAAGCTTTCTTT. It codes for CASRPGQGSRNTEAFF. The genes are TRBV3-1 (or the pseudogene TRBV3-2) and TRBJ1-1; 10 bases are shared with TRBD1. The CDR3 loop spans 16 amino acids. With 9 bases clipped from V and 1 base from J, the junction kept 11 bases outside the gene matches. Germline V gives CDR1 LGHDT, CDR2 YNNKEL (reference sequence).

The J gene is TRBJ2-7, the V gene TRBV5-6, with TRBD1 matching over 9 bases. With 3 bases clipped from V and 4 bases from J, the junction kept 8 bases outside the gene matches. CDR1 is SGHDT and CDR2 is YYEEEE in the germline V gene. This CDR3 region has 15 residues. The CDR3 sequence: CASSSVGGQGYEQYF. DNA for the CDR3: TGTGCCAGCAGCTCCGTGGGGGGACAGGGTTACGAGCAGTACTTC. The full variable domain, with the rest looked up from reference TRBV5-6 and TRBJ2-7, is DAGVTQSPTHLIKTRGQQVTLRCSPKSGHDTVSWYQQALGQGPQFIFQYYEEEERQRGNFPDRFSGHQFPNYSSELNVNALLLGDSALYLCASSSVGGQGYEQYFGPGTRLTVT.

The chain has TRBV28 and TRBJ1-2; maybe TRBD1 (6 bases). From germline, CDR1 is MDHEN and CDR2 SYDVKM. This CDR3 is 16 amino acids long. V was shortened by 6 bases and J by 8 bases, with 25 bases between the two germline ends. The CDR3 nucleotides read TGTGCCAGCAGACCAAAAGTCACAGGGAACTTAAAGGGCTACACCTTC. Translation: CASRPKVTGNLKGYTF.

CDR3 nucleotide sequence: TGTGCTAGTGCCTCCGTTATTAGCACAGATACGCAGTATTTT. Its translation is CASASVISTDTQYF. This chain connects TRBV12-5 to TRBJ2-3, with D unclear. V lost 7 bases to trimming and J lost 0 bases, with 11 bases between them. The germline V gene has CDR1 LGHNT and CDR2 FRNRAP. This CDR3 spans 14 amino acids.

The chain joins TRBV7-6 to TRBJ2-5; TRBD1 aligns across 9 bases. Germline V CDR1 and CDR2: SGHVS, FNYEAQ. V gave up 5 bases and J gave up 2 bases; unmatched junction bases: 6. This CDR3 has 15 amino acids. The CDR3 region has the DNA TGTGCCAGCAGCGCCGACAGGGGGAGTCAAGAGACCCAGTACTTC. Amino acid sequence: CASSADRGSQETQYF.

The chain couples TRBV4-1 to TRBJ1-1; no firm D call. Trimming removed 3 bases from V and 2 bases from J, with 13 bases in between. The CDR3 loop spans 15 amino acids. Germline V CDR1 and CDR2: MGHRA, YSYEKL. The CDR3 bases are TGCGCCAGCAGCCAGCAGGCGACGGCCAACACTGAAGCTTTCTTT. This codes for CASSQQATANTEAFF.

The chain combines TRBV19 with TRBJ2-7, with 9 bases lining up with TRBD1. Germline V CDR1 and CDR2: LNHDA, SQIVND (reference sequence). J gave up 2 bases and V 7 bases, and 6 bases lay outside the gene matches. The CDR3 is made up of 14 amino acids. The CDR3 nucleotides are TGTGCCAGTACCGGGACAGGGACCCCCTACGAGCAGTACTTC. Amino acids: CASTGTGTPYEQYF.

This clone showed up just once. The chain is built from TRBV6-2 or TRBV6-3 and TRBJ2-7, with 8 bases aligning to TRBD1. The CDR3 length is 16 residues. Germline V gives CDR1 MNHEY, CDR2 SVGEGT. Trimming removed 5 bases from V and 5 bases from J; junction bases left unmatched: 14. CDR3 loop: CASSLPGQGLIDEQYF. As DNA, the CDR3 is TGTGCCAGCAGTCTCCCCGGACAGGGCTTAATCGACGAGCAGTACTTC.

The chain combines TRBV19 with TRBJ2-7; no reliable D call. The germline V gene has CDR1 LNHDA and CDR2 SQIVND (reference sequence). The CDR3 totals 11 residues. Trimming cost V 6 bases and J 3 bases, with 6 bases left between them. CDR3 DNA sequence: TGTGCCAGTAGCTCCAGCTACGAGCAGTACTTC. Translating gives CASSSSYEQYF. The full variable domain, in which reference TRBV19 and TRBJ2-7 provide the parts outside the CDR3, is DGGITQSPKYLFRKEGQNVTLSCEQNLNHDAMYWYRQDPGQGLRLIYYSQIVNDFQKGDIAEGYSVSREKKESFPLTVTSAQKNPTAFYLCASSSSYEQYFGPGTRLTVT.

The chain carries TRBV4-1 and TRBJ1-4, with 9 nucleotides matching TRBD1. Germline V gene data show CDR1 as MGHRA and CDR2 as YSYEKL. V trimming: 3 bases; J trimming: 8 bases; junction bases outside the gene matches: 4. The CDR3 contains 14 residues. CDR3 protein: CASSQGQGKEKLFF. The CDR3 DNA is TGCGCCAGCAGCCAGGGACAGGGCAAGGAAAAACTGTTTTTT.

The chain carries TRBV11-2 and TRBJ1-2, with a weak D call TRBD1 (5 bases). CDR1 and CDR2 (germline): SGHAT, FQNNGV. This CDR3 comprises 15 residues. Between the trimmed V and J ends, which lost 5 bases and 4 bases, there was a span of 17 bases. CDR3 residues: CASSLNAGRFYGYTF. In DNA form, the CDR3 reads TGTGCCAGCAGCCTCAATGCGGGACGGTTCTATGGCTACACCTTC.

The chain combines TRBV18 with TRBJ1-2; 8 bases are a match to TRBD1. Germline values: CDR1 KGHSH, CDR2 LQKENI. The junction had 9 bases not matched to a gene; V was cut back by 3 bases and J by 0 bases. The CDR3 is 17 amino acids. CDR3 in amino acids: CASSPRLQGEANYGYTF. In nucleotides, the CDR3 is TGTGCCAGCTCACCTAGACTACAGGGGGAGGCTAACTATGGCTACACCTTC.

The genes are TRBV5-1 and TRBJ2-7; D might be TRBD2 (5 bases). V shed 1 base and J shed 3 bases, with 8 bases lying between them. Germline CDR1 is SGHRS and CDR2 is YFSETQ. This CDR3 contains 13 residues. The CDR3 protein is CASSLIRDYEQYF. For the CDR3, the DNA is TGCGCCAGCAGCTTGATTCGGGACTACGAGCAGTACTTC.

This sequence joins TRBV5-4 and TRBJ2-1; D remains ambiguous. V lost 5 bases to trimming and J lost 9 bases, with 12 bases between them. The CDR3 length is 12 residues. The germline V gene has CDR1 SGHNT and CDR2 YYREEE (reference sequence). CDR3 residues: CASSTREVEQFF. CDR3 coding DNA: TGTGCCAGCAGTACTCGAGAAGTTGAGCAGTTCTTC.

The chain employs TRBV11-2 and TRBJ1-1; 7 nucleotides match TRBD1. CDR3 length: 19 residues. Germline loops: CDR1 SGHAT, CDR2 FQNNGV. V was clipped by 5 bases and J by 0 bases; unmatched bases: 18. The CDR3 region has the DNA TGTGCCAGCAGCACAACGCCGGGACAGAGCCTAACCATGAACACTGAAGCTTTCTTT. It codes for CASSTTPGQSLTMNTEAFF.

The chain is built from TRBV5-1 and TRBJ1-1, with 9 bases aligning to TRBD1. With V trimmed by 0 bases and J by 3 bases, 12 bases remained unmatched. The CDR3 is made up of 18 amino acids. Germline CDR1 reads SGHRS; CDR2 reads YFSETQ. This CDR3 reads CASSLATGGLRTYTEAFF. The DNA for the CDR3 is TGCGCCAGCAGCTTGGCCACAGGGGGCCTCCGGACGTACACTGAAGCTTTCTTT.

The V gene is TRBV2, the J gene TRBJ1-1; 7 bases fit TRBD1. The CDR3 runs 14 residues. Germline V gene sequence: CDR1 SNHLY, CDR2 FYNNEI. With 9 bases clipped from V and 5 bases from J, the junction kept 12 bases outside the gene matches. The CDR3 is CASVRGTDPTEAFF. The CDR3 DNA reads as TGTGCCAGTGTTAGAGGGACAGATCCAACTGAAGCTTTCTTT.